These 26 T cell receptor beta chains were sequenced from one sample in a study of CXCR3-negative and CXCR3-positive naive CD8 T cells. The authors made the TRB cDNA libraries by 5' RACE using UMI labels. TCRdb re-called the 5' RACE reads and shows each CDR3 protein once, DNA omitted. Its table lists approximately 47,000 distinct CDR3 sequences. The source material was naive CXCR3- CD8+ T cells from blood. Subset specified: CD45RO-CCR7+CD27+CD95- naive CD8+ T cells lacking CXCR3 (TNR3-). These receptors were taken from a human donor in good health. Some clones in this sample may be carry-over from other donors' samples.

The V and J genes are TRBV29-1 and TRBJ2-7; TCRdb's assignment of TRBD2 cannot be checked, as there is no DNA. In germline, CDR1 is SQVTM, CDR2 ANQGSEA. This CDR3 spans 15 amino acids. CDR3 sequence: CSVESAGPLIYEQYF.

This chain connects TRBV7-8 to TRBJ2-1; with no DNA, the TCRdb D assignment of TRBD2 cannot be verified. Germline CDR1 is SGHVS and CDR2 is FQNEAQ. There are 17 residues in the CDR3. CDR3 protein: CASSPSGGLAGANEQFF.

This chain connects TRBV29-1 to TRBJ2-7; TCRdb calls TRBD1, which cannot be checked without DNA. The CDR3 loop spans 14 amino acids. Germline V lookup: CDR1 SQVTM, CDR2 ANQGSEA. CDR3 residues: CSVDARGESYEQYF.

This sequence joins TRBV2 and TRBJ2-3; TCRdb selects TRBD1, and the lack of DNA leaves this call unchecked. Germline V lookup: CDR1 SNHLY, CDR2 FYNNEI. The CDR3 contains 13 residues. CDR3 region: CASRPGSTDTQYF.

According to its frequency, this clonotype is medium-sized (0.01 to 0.1%). CDR3 amino acids: CSVHGGVSNEQFF. This chain uses TRBV29-1 with TRBJ2-1; TCRdb's D call of TRBD1 is untestable without DNA. Germline V gives CDR1 SQVTM, CDR2 ANQGSEA. This CDR3 is built from 13 residues.

V usage is TRBV20-1 and J usage is TRBJ2-7; TCRdb's D gene call, TRBD1, goes unchecked for lack of DNA. CDR3 size: 13 residues. Germline CDR1 and CDR2: DFQATT and SNEGSKA (reference sequence). CDR3 in amino acids: CSADRTEAYEQYF.

The gene calls are TRBV29-1 and TRBJ2-7; TCRdb gives TRBD1 as the D gene, but with no DNA this cannot be confirmed. This CDR3 has 14 residues. CDR1 and CDR2 (germline): SQVTM, ANQGSEA. CDR3: CSVDGTGATYEQYF.

The chain employs TRBV7-3 and TRBJ2-3; TCRdb's D call of TRBD1 is untestable without DNA. Germline assignment: CDR1 SGHTA and CDR2 FQGTGA. The CDR3 totals 17 residues. CDR3 protein: CASSLTGDRGDVGTQYF.

The rearrangement joins TRBV7-9 to TRBJ2-3; TCRdb calls TRBD1, which cannot be checked without DNA. Per the germline V gene, CDR1 is SEHNR and CDR2 is FQNEAQ (reference sequence). The CDR3 extends over 16 amino acids. CDR3 loop: CASRSLTGGDPDTQYF.

The V gene is TRBV6-2 or TRBV6-3, the J gene TRBJ2-1; lacking DNA, the TRBD1 call made by TCRdb goes unchecked. Germline assignment: CDR1 MNHEY and CDR2 SVGEGT. There are 14 residues in the CDR3. The CDR3 is CASSYFMGGDEQFF.

The chain has TRBV5-1 and TRBJ2-7. The germline V gene has CDR1 SGHRS and CDR2 YFSETQ. CDR3 size: 14 residues. This CDR3 reads CASSLVENSYEQYF.

The chain joins TRBV20-1 to TRBJ2-1. Germline CDR1 is DFQATT and CDR2 is SNEGSKA (reference sequence). This CDR3 has 11 residues. Here the CDR3 reads CSASPSNEQFF.

CDR3 protein: CASSQEPTQSSYNEQFF. The V gene is TRBV4-1, the J gene TRBJ2-1. This CDR3 has 17 amino acids. The V gene's germline CDR1 is MGHRA and CDR2 YSYEKL.

This chain uses TRBV7-3 with TRBJ2-1; with no DNA, the TCRdb D assignment of TRBD2 cannot be verified. The CDR3 covers 13 residues. The germline CDR1 and CDR2 sequences are SGHTA and FQGTGA. The CDR3 region is CASSPQREGKQFF.

The V and J genes are TRBV7-9 and TRBJ2-5; the D call from TCRdb, TRBD1, cannot be confirmed without DNA. This CDR3 contains 15 residues. CDR1 and CDR2 (germline): SEHNR, FQNEAQ (reference sequence). CDR3 in amino acids: CASSQGGAGEETQYF.

The rearrangement joins TRBV12-3 or TRBV12-4 to TRBJ2-5; TCRdb indicates TRBD1, and absent DNA this call remains unverified. This CDR3 has 15 amino acids. This chain's CDR3 is CASSINRGAEETQYF.

This rearrangement joins TRBV7-9 to TRBJ2-1. Germline values: CDR1 SEHNR, CDR2 FQNEAQ (reference sequence). CDR3 length: 13 residues. CDR3 in amino acids: CASSPDLYDEQFF.

The genes are TRBV9 and TRBJ2-3. CDR1 is SGDLS, CDR2 YYNGEE, per germline. CDR3 length: 17 amino acids. CDR3 region: CASSDSGVGDRTDTQYF.

The chain joins TRBV4-1 to TRBJ2-7; TCRdb gives TRBD1 as the D gene, but with no DNA this cannot be confirmed. Looked up from germline, CDR1 is MGHRA and CDR2 is YSYEKL. This CDR3 comprises 15 residues. CDR3 residues: CASSQVQGALGEQYF.

The J gene is TRBJ1-1, the V gene TRBV4-1. The CDR3 has 13 amino acids. Looked up from germline, CDR1 is MGHRA and CDR2 is YSYEKL. The CDR3 spells CASSQEGYTEAFF.

The CDR3 reads CASSYSKGEQFF. This chain joins TRBV6-5 and TRBJ2-1. The CDR3 spans 12 residues. Germline V gives CDR1 MNHEY, CDR2 SVGAGI.

The chain has TRBV7-6 and TRBJ2-3; the TCRdb call, TRBD2, lacks DNA for checking. CDR3 length equals 13 residues. Germline CDR1 and CDR2: SGHVS and FNYEAQ. The CDR3 sequence is CASSPSGSDTQYF.

The V and J genes are TRBV28 and TRBJ2-7; absent DNA, TCRdb's TRBD1 call cannot be checked. CDR1 and CDR2 from the germline V gene are MDHEN and SYDVKM. The CDR3 loop spans 14 amino acids. CDR3 residues: CASSMLGLRWEQYF. The full variable domain, its missing parts supplied by reference TRBV28 and TRBJ2-7, is DVKVTQSSRYLVKRTGEKVFLECVQDMDHENMFWYRQDPGLGLRLIYFSYDVKMKEKGDIPEGYSVSREKKERFSLILESASTNQTSMYLCASSMLGLRWEQYFGPGTRLTVT.

The chain uses TRBV6-6 and TRBJ2-1. The V gene's germline CDR1 is MNHNY and CDR2 SVGAGI (reference sequence). The CDR3 is 14 residues long. The CDR3 protein is CAILADSSYNEQFF.

The rearrangement joins TRBV4-1 to TRBJ2-1; TCRdb proposes TRBD1, but this gene call is untestable without DNA. This CDR3 is built from 16 residues. Germline loops: CDR1 MGHRA, CDR2 YSYEKL. CDR3: CASSQEVSRGLNEQFF.

The chain has TRBV6-1 and TRBJ2-2. CDR1 is MNHNS, CDR2 SASEGT, per germline. The length of the CDR3 is 15 residues. Here the CDR3 reads CASSELVTDTGELFF.